These T cell receptor beta chains were read from a single sample in a study of breast tumors, draining lymph nodes, adjacent tissues. TCRdb re-derived calls from the multiplex PCR reads in MiXCR, one entry per CDR3 protein. This sample has roughly 220,000 distinct CDR3 sequences, with around 34% found just once. Sample: axillary lymph node tissue. These receptors were collected from a female donor with breast cancer. Some clones in this sample may be carry-over from other donors' samples. Each CDR3 is given with its conserved first and last residue. The D gene is left open where the match is weak. Clone size is stated in some rows and not others, as once, few, many or a class when expanded.

v_gene	abundance	j_gene	d_gene	CDR3aa	CDR3nt
TRBV3-1	few	TRBJ2-3	-	CASSQGRLGATSTDTQYF	TGTGCCAGCAGCCAAGGACGACTGGGGGCAACTAGCACAGATACGCAGTATTTT
TRBV12-3/TRBV12-4	many	TRBJ2-1	TRBD2	CASSSYPGLVYNEQFF	TGTGCCAGCAGTTCGTACCCGGGACTAGTTTACAATGAGCAGTTCTTC
TRBV12-3/TRBV12-4	-	TRBJ2-5	TRBD1	CASGQVGETQYF	TGTGCCAGCGGACAGGTCGGAGAGACCCAGTACTTC
TRBV20-1	many	TRBJ1-5	-	CSATSQSGGPLKNQPQHF	TGCAGTGCTACAAGCCAGTCAGGCGGCCCACTAAAGAATCAGCCCCAGCATTTT
TRBV6-5	-	TRBJ2-7	-	CASTSRSEQYF	TGTGCCAGCACATCAAGGAGCGAGCAGTACTTC
TRBV19	many	TRBJ2-7	TRBD1	CASSMGQGSTYEQYF	TGTGCCAGTAGTATGGGACAGGGGTCTACCTACGAGCAGTACTTC
TRBV10-1	many	TRBJ2-1	TRBD2	CASSNSGRGGNEQFF	TGCGCCAGCAGTAATAGCGGGAGAGGCGGTAATGAGCAGTTCTTC
TRBV7-2	-	TRBJ2-1	TRBD2	CASSLGVSGGAIDEQFF	TGTGCCAGCAGCTTAGGAGTTAGCGGGGGGGCCATCGATGAGCAGTTCTTC
TRBV7-3	few	TRBJ2-7	TRBD1	CASSPQDRSLYEQYF	TGTGCCAGCAGTCCCCAGGACAGGAGCCTCTACGAGCAGTACTTC
TRBV14	many	TRBJ2-5	-	CASSQDLPSARGTQYF	TGTGCCAGCAGCCAAGATCTACCTAGCGCCAGGGGGACCCAGTACTTC
TRBV10-2	-	TRBJ1-4	-	CASRGSTAPQVKLFF	TGCGCCAGCAGGGGGTCAACAGCCCCGCAAGTAAAACTGTTTTTT
TRBV6-1	many	TRBJ2-3	-	CASNHPRAPTSTDTQYF	TGTGCCAGCAATCACCCCCGGGCCCCAACTAGCACAGATACGCAGTATTTT
TRBV10-3	many	TRBJ2-2	-	CAISPGNTGELFF	TGTGCCATCAGTCCAGGTAACACCGGGGAGCTGTTTTTT
TRBV11-3	many	TRBJ2-1	-	CASSNPPGEYNEQFF	TGTGCCAGCAGCAACCCCCCCGGAGAGTACAATGAGCAGTTCTTC